Following are 21 T cell receptor beta chains from one sample sequenced in a study of cytomegalovirus exposure and HLA in healthy donors. Use of 60 Vbeta and 13 Jbeta primers characterized the PCR. Libraries were prepared by immunoSEQ multiplex PCR; TCRdb keeps only in-frame clonotypes and omits some of them. The sample lists roughly 180,000 clones, roughly 80% seen once, with about 0.8% in the top ten. What was sequenced was PBMCs. These receptors came from a woman between 18 and 29 years old in good health and CMV-seronegative.

The chain uses TRBV14 and TRBJ2-3; 7 bases align to TRBD2. V lost 4 bases and J lost 1; bases outside the gene matches: 11. Germline CDR1 reads SGHDN; CDR2 reads FVKESK. CDR3 length: 17 residues. The chain's CDR3 is CASSPPWEGSRTDTQYF. CDR3 bases: TGTGCCAGCAGCCCCCCATGGGAGGGCTCGCGCACAGATACGCAGTATTTT.

CDR3 in DNA: TGCGCCAGCAGCCAAGATTCCAGGGGCACTGAAGCTTTCTTT. Encoded protein: CASSQDSRGTEAFF. The rearrangement links TRBV4-3 to TRBJ1-1; the D gene is possibly TRBD1 (6 bases). From germline, CDR1 is LGHNA and CDR2 YSLEER. The V end lost 0 bases, the J end lost 4 bases, and 9 bases lay between the germline ends. This CDR3 is built from 14 residues.

The rearrangement links TRBV29-1 to TRBJ1-1; weak D call: TRBD1 (5 bases). The CDR3 runs to 11 residues. Trimming shortened V by 7 bases and J by 1 base, and 7 bases separated the two germline ends. Germline CDR1 SQVTM, CDR2 ANQGSEA. The CDR3 coding sequence is TGCAGCGCGGACACGAACACTGAAGCTTTCTTT. Protein sequence: CSADTNTEAFF. Variable domain in full (rest from reference TRBV29-1 and TRBJ1-1): SAVISQKPSRDICQRGTSLTIQCQVDSQVTMMFWYRQQPGQSLTLIATANQGSEATYESGFVIDKFPISRPNLTFSTLTVSNMSPEDSSIYLCSADTNTEAFFGQGTRLTVV.

The J gene is TRBJ2-3, the V gene TRBV11-2, with D possibly matching TRBD2 (6 bases). The CDR3 is 15 amino acids. V lost 3 bases to trimming and J lost 1 base, with 11 bases between them. Germline V gene sequence: CDR1 SGHAT, CDR2 FQNNGV. CDR3 in amino acids: CASSFRLVGTDTQYF. The DNA of the CDR3 is TGTGCCAGCAGCTTCCGACTAGTGGGCACAGATACGCAGTATTTT.

The genes are TRBV20-1 and TRBJ2-5, with D possibly matching TRBD2 (6 bases). The V gene lost 8 bases and the J gene lost 9 bases, with 13 bases spanning the gap. Per germline, CDR1 DFQATT and CDR2 SNEGSKA (reference sequence). The CDR3 is 10 residues long. The CDR3 region is CSLKPGAQYF. Here the CDR3 DNA reads TGCAGTTTAAAACCGGGAGCCCAGTACTTC.

The V and J genes are TRBV4-2 and TRBJ2-7; 7 bases line up with TRBD1. Germline lookup yields CDR1 LGHNA and CDR2 YNFKEQ. This CDR3 has 16 amino acids. Trimming took 2 bases from V and 2 from J; bases not matched to a gene: 9. As DNA, the CDR3 is TGTGCCAGCAGCCAATCCACCGGGACAGTAACCTACGAGCAGTACTTC. This sequence encodes CASSQSTGTVTYEQYF.

The chain recombines TRBV5-6 with TRBJ2-7; tentative D call: TRBD1 (6 bases). CDR1 is SGHDT and CDR2 is YYEEEE in the germline V gene. The CDR3 totals 17 residues. V dropped 5 bases and J dropped 2 bases, with 23 bases sitting between them. CDR3 bases: TGTGCCAGCAGTCAAGATACCACCAGGGGCCCGACCTACGAGCAGTACTTC. Translated: CASSQDTTRGPTYEQYF.

The J gene is TRBJ2-5, the V gene TRBV28; the D gene is possibly TRBD1 (6 bases). V gave up 6 bases and J gave up 2 bases, with 16 bases separating them. This CDR3 has 15 amino acids. Per the germline V gene, CDR1 is MDHEN and CDR2 is SYDVKM. CDR3 sequence (DNA): TGTGCCAGCAGCCCCAGGGGCCTGGGGCAAGAGACCCAGTACTTC. As protein: CASSPRGLGQETQYF.

The V call is TRBV19, the J call TRBJ2-1, with 10 bases matching TRBD2. The germline V gene has CDR1 LNHDA and CDR2 SQIVND (reference sequence). J was trimmed by 2 bases and V by 6 bases; bases with no gene match: 4. The CDR3 runs 15 residues. CDR3 DNA sequence: TGTGCCAGTAGATCCCTAGCGGGGGCCTACAATGAGCAGTTCTTC. It codes for CASRSLAGAYNEQFF.

This clone was seen a few times. The chain joins TRBV2 to TRBJ2-7; 10 bases agree with TRBD1. Germline CDR1 reads SNHLY; CDR2 reads FYNNEI. Trimming cost V 7 bases and J 3 bases; bases outside gene matches: 9. The CDR3 extends over 15 amino acids. CDR3 sequence (DNA): TGTGCCAGCAATTTTCGGGACAGGGGAGTCTACGAGCAGTACTTC. Amino acids: CASNFRDRGVYEQYF.

The rearrangement links TRBV6-5 to TRBJ2-3, with D uncertain. The V and J ends lost 5 bases and 2 bases respectively, with 11 bases between them. Germline V CDR1 and CDR2: MNHEY, SVGAGI. The CDR3 consists of 14 residues. CDR3 sequence: CASSADGYTDTQYF. In DNA, the CDR3 is TGTGCCAGCAGTGCCGACGGGTACACAGATACGCAGTATTTT.

This clone was seen only a few times. V gene TRBV5-6 combines with J gene TRBJ1-5, with 7 nucleotides matching TRBD1. Germline trimming cut 2 bases from V and 4 bases from J; bases unmatched to any gene: 6. The CDR3 loop spans 15 amino acids. Germline CDR1 SGHDT, CDR2 YYEEEE. CDR3 DNA sequence: TGTGCCAGCAGCTTAACAGGGGATATGAATCAGCCCCAGCATTTT. This gives the protein CASSLTGDMNQPQHF.

J is TRBJ2-2 and V is TRBV7-9, with 10 bases aligning to TRBD2. The CDR3 loop spans 16 amino acids. J gave up 1 base and V 5 bases, and 4 bases lay outside the gene matches. The germline V gene has CDR1 SEHNR and CDR2 FQNEAQ (reference sequence). CDR3 DNA sequence: TGTGCCAGCAGCCCCCGGACTAGCGGGAACACCGGGGAGCTGTTTTTT. Residues: CASSPRTSGNTGELFF.

DNA for the CDR3: TGTGCCAGCAGTGCCAGACCGGGACTAGGGAGTGATGAGCAGTTCTTC. Amino acid sequence: CASSARPGLGSDEQFF. The rearrangement joins TRBV6-1 to TRBJ2-1; 8 bases are shared with TRBD2. This CDR3 region has 16 residues. Germline CDR1 reads MNHNS; CDR2 reads SASEGT. V was clipped by 4 bases and J by 8 bases; unmatched bases: 13.

The CDR3 nucleotides read TGTGCCTGGAGCACTAGCGGGAGAACGGGGGAGACCCAGTACTTC. Translated: CAWSTSGRTGETQYF. This chain uses TRBV30 with TRBJ2-5; 11 nucleotides line up with TRBD2. CDR1 and CDR2 from the germline V gene are GTSNPN and SVGIG (reference sequence). V was pared by 3 bases and J by 5 bases, with 8 bases of the junction left unmatched. The CDR3 runs 15 residues.

The CDR3 DNA reads as TGCGCCAGCAGCTTAGGGACAGCTAGCAATCAGCCCCAGCATTTT. As protein: CASSLGTASNQPQHF. The V and J genes are TRBV5-1 and TRBJ1-5; 7 nucleotides agree with TRBD1. The CDR3 extends over 15 amino acids. Per the germline V gene, CDR1 is SGHRS and CDR2 is YFSETQ. With 2 bases clipped from V and 0 bases from J, the junction kept 2 bases outside the gene matches.

In the case of this clone: Its ends do not fully match the called genes, so a read error is possible. The J gene is TRBJ2-2, the V gene TRBV7-9, with 11 nucleotides matching TRBD2. The CDR3 covers 16 residues. Germline loops: CDR1 SEHNR, CDR2 FQNEAQ (reference sequence). The DNA for the CDR3 is TGTTCCAGCAGCTTGACTAGCGGGATGGGCACCGGGGAGCTGTTTTTT. It yields the protein CSSSLTSGMGTGELFF.

This chain uses TRBV7-8 with TRBJ1-1; D not certain. Germline loops: CDR1 SGHVS, CDR2 FQNEAQ. Trimming took off 6 bases at V and 0 bases at J, with 14 bases between the two ends. The CDR3 has 15 residues. CDR3 sequence (DNA): TGTGCCAGCAGAAGATTGTCGCAGGTGAACACTGAAGCTTTCTTT. As protein: CASRRLSQVNTEAFF.

This clone was detected a few times. The rearrangement uses TRBV5-4 and TRBJ1-2; D gene ambiguous. Per the germline V gene, CDR1 is SGHNT and CDR2 is YYREEE (reference sequence). The CDR3 runs to 16 residues. V was pared by 0 bases and J by 0 bases, with 12 bases between. The CDR3 spells CASSLAGGNTNYGYTF. The CDR3 bases are TGTGCCAGCAGCTTGGCCGGCGGGAATACTAACTATGGCTACACCTTC.

V gene TRBV29-1 combines with J gene TRBJ1-2; the D gene is possibly TRBD1 (6 bases). This CDR3 is built from 12 residues. Trimming cost V 4 bases and J 6 bases, with 12 bases left between them. CDR1 is SQVTM, CDR2 ANQGSEA, per germline. The CDR3 is CSVAAGAHGYTF. CDR3 sequence (DNA): TGCAGCGTTGCAGCAGGGGCGCATGGCTACACCTTC.

The chain employs TRBV14 and TRBJ2-3, with 9 positions matching TRBD2. The V gene's germline CDR1 is SGHDN and CDR2 FVKESK. V lost 4 bases, J lost 5 bases, and 10 bases stayed unmatched. The CDR3 sequence is 16 residues long. This CDR3 reads CASSPLAGVRGDTQYF. In DNA, the CDR3 is TGTGCCAGCAGCCCTTTAGCGGGAGTGCGAGGAGATACGCAGTATTTT.